A selection of T cell receptor beta chains follows, all from one sample in a study of immune evolution from preneoplasia to lung adenocarcinoma. The table came from immunoSEQ multiplex PCR; TCRdb's copy has only in-frame clones and leaves some out. The profile covers 13,000 to 15,000 clones, with over 75% appearing a single time and roughly 2.8% taken by the ten largest. Sequenced material: FFPE lung adenocarcinoma in situ tissue. The receptors were sampled from an older donor with lung adenocarcinoma. Each CDR3 is given with its conserved first and last residue. A D gene is named only where the DNA matches it firmly. Size values are once, few and many counts, or a class for expanded clones, and some rows have none.

TRBJ2-5 | - | TRBV7-9 | - | TGTGCCAGCAGCTTAGGGAGACTCGCGGGGGAGACCCAGTACTTC | CASSLGRLAGETQYF
TRBJ2-5 | once | TRBV7-2 | TRBD2 | TGTGCCAGCAGCTTAGTCCGGGAGGGGGAGACCCAGTACTTC | CASSLVREGETQYF
TRBJ2-2 | - | TRBV5-1 | TRBD2 | TGCGCCAGCAGCCTGATAGGCGAGTCTAGCGGGGGGGGGCCGGCCGGGGAGCTGTTTTTT | CASSLIGESSGGGPAGELFF
TRBJ2-3 | - | TRBV5-4 | - | TGTGCCAGCAGCCCGGGCCATTTCACAGATACGCAGTATTTT | CASSPGHFTDTQYF
TRBJ2-5 | once | TRBV11-2 | TRBD1 | TGTGCCAGCAGCCCGGGACAGGGGAGGGGGGAGACCCAGTACTTC | CASSPGQGRGETQYF
TRBJ2-7 | - | TRBV9 | - | TGTGCCAGCAGCGTAGCGCCCACTTACGAGCAGTACTTC | CASSVAPTYEQYF
TRBJ2-5 | - | TRBV11-1 | - | TGTGCCAGCAGCCTAGTCGAGGGGTCAGAGACCCAGTACTTC | CASSLVEGSETQYF
TRBJ2-2 | - | TRBV9 | TRBD1 | TGTGCCAGCAGCGGCAGACAGGGCGCGGACACCGGGGAGCTGTTTTTT | CASSGRQGADTGELFF
TRBJ2-7 | - | TRBV21-1 | - | TGTGCCAGCAGCAAAGCGCGGTGGGGGCAGTTCCCCGAATCCTACGAGCAGTACTTC | CASSKARWGQFPESYEQYF
TRBJ2-7 | few | TRBV6-6 | - | TGTGCCAGCAGCCCGTCGGGCGAGCAGTACTTC | CASSPSGEQYF
TRBJ2-4 | - | TRBV20-1 | - | TGCAGTGCTCCGACAAGTGGCATTCAGTACTTC | CSAPTSGIQYF
TRBJ1-1 | - | TRBV6-5 | TRBD1 | TGTGCCAGCATTGACAGGGGCCTTGAAGCTTTCTTT | CASIDRGLEAFF
TRBJ1-4 | - | TRBV11-2 | - | TGTGCCAGCAGCCAGGGACTGCCTAGGCAAAAACTGTTTTTT | CASSQGLPRQKLFF
TRBJ2-5 | - | TRBV4-1 | - | TGCGCCAGCAGCCAAGAGCTACAGGGAGCGGGCTTCGAGACCCAGTACTTC | CASSQELQGAGFETQYF
TRBJ2-5 | - | TRBV7-2 | - | TGTGCCAGCAGCCTCAATGGGGGGAGTTATGAGACCCAGTACTTC | CASSLNGGSYETQYF
TRBJ2-3 | few | TRBV29-1 | - | TGCAGCGTTGAAGATGTCGGGGCGCAGTATTTT | CSVEDVGAQYF
TRBJ2-7 | - | TRBV11-2 | TRBD1 | TGTGCCAGCAGCTCAAACCAAGGACAGGGGTACGAGCAGTACTTC | CASSSNQGQGYEQYF
TRBJ2-7 | few | TRBV4-1 | - | TGCGCCAGCAGCGAGGACCGGACCTCCGCCATGTCCTACGAGCAGTACTTC | CASSEDRTSAMSYEQYF
TRBJ2-6 | once | TRBV13 | - | TGTGCCAGCAGCTTAAGTTCTGGGGCCAACGTCCTGACTTTC | CASSLSSGANVLTF
TRBJ2-2 | - | TRBV7-7 | - | TGTGCTAGCAGCTTAGTTTTAACCGGGGAGCTGTTTTTT | CASSLVLTGELFF
TRBJ2-5 | - | TRBV5-1 | - | TGCGCCAGCAGCTTGGATCTGGGGGCAGAGACCCAGTACTTC | CASSLDLGAETQYF
TRBJ2-2 | - | TRBV5-4 | TRBD2 | TGTGCCAGCAGCGATGCCACTAGCGGAGCGAACACCGGGGAGCTGTTTTTT | CASSDATSGANTGELFF
TRBJ2-5 | - | TRBV18 | - | TGTGCCAGCTCACTACGACAGGACCCGGAGACCCAGTACTTC | CASSLRQDPETQYF
TRBJ2-7 | - | TRBV9 | TRBD1 | TGTGCCAGCAGCGGAAAGACAGGGCACTACGAGCAGTACTTC | CASSGKTGHYEQYF
TRBJ2-3 | - | TRBV9 | - | TGTGCCAGCAGCGGGTGGGCCCTCCCCACAGATACGCAGTATTTT | CASSGWALPTDTQYF
TRBJ2-2 | - | TRBV5-4 | TRBD2 | TGTGCCAGCAGCCGGGGGACTAGCGGGAGGTCGCCCACCGGGGAGCTGTTTTTT | CASSRGTSGRSPTGELFF
TRBJ1-3 | - | TRBV7-2 | TRBD1 | TGTGCCAGTGCGACAGGGGCTTGGAACACCATATATTTT | CASATGAWNTIYF